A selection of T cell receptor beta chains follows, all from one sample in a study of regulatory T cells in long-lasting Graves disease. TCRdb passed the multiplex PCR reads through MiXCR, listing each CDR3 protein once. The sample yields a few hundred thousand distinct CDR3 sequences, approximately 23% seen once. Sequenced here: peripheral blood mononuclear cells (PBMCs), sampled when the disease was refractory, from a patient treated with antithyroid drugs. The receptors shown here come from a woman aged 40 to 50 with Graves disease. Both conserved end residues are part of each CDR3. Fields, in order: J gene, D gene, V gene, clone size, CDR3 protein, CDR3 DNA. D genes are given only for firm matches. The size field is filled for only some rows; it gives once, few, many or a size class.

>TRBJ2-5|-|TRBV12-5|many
CASALRGTQYF
TGTGCTAGTGCCTTGCGGGGGACCCAGTACTTC
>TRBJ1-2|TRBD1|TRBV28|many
CASSLGTEKYGYTF
TGTGCCAGCAGTTTAGGGACAGAGAAATATGGCTACACCTTC
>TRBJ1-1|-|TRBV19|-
CASSIGAGAFF
TGTGCCAGTAGTATTGGGGCTGGAGCTTTCTTT
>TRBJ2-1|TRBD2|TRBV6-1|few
CASSASGRANEQFF
TGTGCCAGCAGCGCTAGCGGGAGGGCCAATGAGCAGTTCTTC
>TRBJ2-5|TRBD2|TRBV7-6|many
CASSLGAGAVEETQYF
TGTGCCAGCAGCTTAGGAGCGGGAGCGGTGGAAGAGACCCAGTACTTC
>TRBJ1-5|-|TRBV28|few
CASSPNVMSDQPQHF
TGTGCCAGCAGTCCCAATGTGATGTCGGATCAGCCCCAGCATTTT
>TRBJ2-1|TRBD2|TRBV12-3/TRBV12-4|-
CASSELAGYNEQFF
TGTGCCAGCAGTGAACTAGCGGGGTACAATGAGCAGTTCTTC
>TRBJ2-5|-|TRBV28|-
CASSLGSGGSYNEQSF
TGTGCCAGCAGTTTAGGTAGCGGAGGCTCCTACAATGAGCAGTCCTTC
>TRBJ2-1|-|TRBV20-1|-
CSAPDRNNEQFF
TGCAGTGCTCCGGACAGAAACAATGAGCAGTTCTTC
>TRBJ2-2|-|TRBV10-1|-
CASSEAGAGELFF
TGCGCCAGCAGTGAAGCAGGGGCCGGGGAGCTGTTTTTT
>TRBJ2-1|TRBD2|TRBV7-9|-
CASSPLRGVVRYEQFF
TGTGCCAGCAGCCCGCTTCGGGGGGTGGTACGCTATGAGCAGTTCTTC
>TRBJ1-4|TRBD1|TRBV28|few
CASSPTPTGTNEKLFF
TGTGCCAGCAGTCCCACCCCGACAGGGACTAATGAAAAACTGTTTTTT
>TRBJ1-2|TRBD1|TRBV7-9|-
CASSSGQGDNYGYTF
TGTGCCAGCAGCTCAGGACAGGGGGATAACTATGGCTACACCTTC
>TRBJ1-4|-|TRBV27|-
CASSFPNEKLFF
TGTGCCAGCAGTTTCCCTAATGAAAAACTGTTTTTT
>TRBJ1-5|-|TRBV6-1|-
CASSESVRVGNQPQHF
TGTGCCAGCAGTGAAAGCGTAAGGGTGGGCAATCAGCCCCAGCATTTT
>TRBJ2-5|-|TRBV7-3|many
CASSLGADEETQYF
TGTGCCAGCAGCCTGGGGGCAGACGAAGAGACCCAGTACTTC
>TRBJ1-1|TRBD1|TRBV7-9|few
CASSLDRGVFITEAFF
TGTGCCAGCAGCTTAGACAGGGGGGTTTTTATAACTGAAGCTTTCTTT
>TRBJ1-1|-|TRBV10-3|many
CAISDPGENTEAFF
TGTGCCATCAGTGACCCCGGGGAGAACACTGAAGCTTTCTTT
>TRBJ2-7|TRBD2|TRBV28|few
CASAGLAGAGGEQYF
TGTGCCAGCGCCGGACTAGCGGGAGCGGGAGGCGAGCAGTACTTC
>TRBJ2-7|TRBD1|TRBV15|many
CATSSGTGDEQYF
TGTGCCACCAGCAGCGGGACAGGGGACGAGCAGTACTTC
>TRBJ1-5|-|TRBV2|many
CASSVYGPSIQPQHF
TGTGCCAGCAGTGTATACGGACCATCAATTCAGCCCCAGCATTTT
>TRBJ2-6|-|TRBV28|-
CASTSASSSSGANVLTF
TGTGCCAGCACCTCTGCCAGCTCTTCCTCTGGGGCCAACGTCCTGACTTTC
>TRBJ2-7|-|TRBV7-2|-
CASSLVLSAVEDEQYF
TGTGCCAGCAGCTTAGTTCTGTCAGCGGTAGAGGACGAGCAGTACTTC
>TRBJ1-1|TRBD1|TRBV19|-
CASSLTGGYTEAFF
TGTGCCAGTAGCCTGACAGGGGGCTACACTGAAGCTTTCTTT
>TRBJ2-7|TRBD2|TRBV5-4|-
CASSLGSGIGEQYF
TGTGCCAGCAGCTTAGGTAGCGGGATAGGCGAGCAGTACTTC
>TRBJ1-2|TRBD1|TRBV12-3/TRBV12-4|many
CASSLWTGRNNYGYTF
TGTGCCAGCAGTTTATGGACAGGGAGAAATAACTATGGCTACACCTTC
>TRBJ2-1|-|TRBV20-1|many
CSARDEGEPSSYNEQFF
TGCAGTGCTAGAGATGAGGGAGAGCCCAGCTCCTACAATGAGCAGTTCTTC
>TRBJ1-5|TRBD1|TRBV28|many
CASSFGTESYQPQHF
TGTGCCAGCAGTTTTGGGACAGAAAGTTATCAGCCCCAGCATTTT
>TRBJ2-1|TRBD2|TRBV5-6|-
CASSLYGLAWNEQFF
TGTGCCAGCAGCTTATATGGACTAGCGTGGAATGAGCAGTTCTTC
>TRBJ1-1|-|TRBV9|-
CASSGEQAQGAFF
TGTGCCAGCAGCGGCGAACAGGCTCAGGGGGCTTTCTTT
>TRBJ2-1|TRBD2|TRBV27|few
CASSLMAGGFNGQFF
TGTGCCAGCAGTTTAATGGCGGGAGGGTTCAATGGACAGTTCTTC
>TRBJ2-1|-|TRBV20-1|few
CSARDFSEQFF
TGCAGTGCTAGAGACTTCAGTGAGCAGTTCTTC
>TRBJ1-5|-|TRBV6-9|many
CASSWIHRVGADQPQHF
TGTGCCAGCAGTTGGATACACAGGGTCGGAGCGGATCAGCCCCAGCATTTT
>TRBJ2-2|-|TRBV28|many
CASSVTVDNRELFF
TGTGCCAGCAGTGTGACCGTCGATAACCGGGAGCTGTTTTTT
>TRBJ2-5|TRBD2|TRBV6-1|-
CACRTSGKETQYF
TGTGCCTGCAGGACTAGCGGAAAAGAGACCCAGTACTTC
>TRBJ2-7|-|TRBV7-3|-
CASSLKWAGVQYF
TGTGCCAGCAGCTTAAAATGGGCAGGGGTGCAGTACTTC